This T cell receptor (beta chain) was obtained from a study of shared clonotypes between healthy human individuals. Some clones are missing from TCRdb's copy, which holds only in-frame ones; the method was immunoSEQ multiplex PCR. The data contain 450,000 to 650,000 clones, roughly four fifths of them singletons. Germline trimming cut 3 bases from V and 4 bases from J; bases unmatched to any gene: 10. Germline V lookup: CDR1 SQVTM, CDR2 ANQGSEA. This CDR3 has 15 residues. The genes are TRBV29-1 and TRBJ1-1; 8 nucleotides line up with TRBD1. The clonotype was recovered from a woman aged 40 to 50 in good health. Some clones in this sample may be carry-over from other donors' samples. Sequencing was done on a sample of PBMCs. This CDR3 reads CSVDTGGGVSTEAFF. The CDR3 DNA is TGCAGCGTTGATACAGGGGGAGGAGTGAGCACTGAAGCTTTCTTT.